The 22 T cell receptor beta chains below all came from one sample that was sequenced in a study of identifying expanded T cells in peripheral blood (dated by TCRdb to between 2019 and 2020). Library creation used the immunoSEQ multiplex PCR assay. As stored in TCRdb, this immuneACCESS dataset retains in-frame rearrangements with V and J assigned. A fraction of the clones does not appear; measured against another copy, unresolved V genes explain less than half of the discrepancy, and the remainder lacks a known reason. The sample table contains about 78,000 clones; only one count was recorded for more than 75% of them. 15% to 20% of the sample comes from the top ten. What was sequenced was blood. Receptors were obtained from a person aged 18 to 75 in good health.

The CDR3 reads CASSLGTGPGTEAFF. The CDR3 bases are TGCGCCAGCAGCTTGGGGACAGGGCCGGGGACTGAAGCTTTCTTT. The chain carries TRBV5-1 and TRBJ1-1, with 8 bases matching TRBD1. CDR3 length: 15 amino acids. Germline CDR1 SGHRS, CDR2 YFSETQ. V dropped 0 bases and J dropped 5; count of bases not matched to a gene: 6.

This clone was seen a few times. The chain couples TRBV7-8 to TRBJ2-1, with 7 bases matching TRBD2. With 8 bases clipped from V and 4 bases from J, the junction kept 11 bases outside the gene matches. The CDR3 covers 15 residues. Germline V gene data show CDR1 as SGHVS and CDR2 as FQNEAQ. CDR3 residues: CASDVGLAAYNEQFF. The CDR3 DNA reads TGTGCCAGCGATGTAGGGCTAGCGGCTTACAATGAGCAGTTCTTC.

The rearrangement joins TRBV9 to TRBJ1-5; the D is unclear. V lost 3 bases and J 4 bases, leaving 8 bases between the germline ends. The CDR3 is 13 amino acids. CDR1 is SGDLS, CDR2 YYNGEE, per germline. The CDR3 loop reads CASSADSNQPQHF. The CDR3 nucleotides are TGTGCCAGCAGCGCGGACTCAAATCAGCCCCAGCATTTT.

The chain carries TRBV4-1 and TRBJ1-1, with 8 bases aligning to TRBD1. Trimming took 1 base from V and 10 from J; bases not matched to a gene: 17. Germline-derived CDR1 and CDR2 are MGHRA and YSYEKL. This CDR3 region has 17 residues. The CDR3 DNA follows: TGCGCCAGCAGCCAAGTGGGAAGGCAGGGGGCGCGATACGGAGCTTTCTTT. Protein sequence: CASSQVGRQGARYGAFF.

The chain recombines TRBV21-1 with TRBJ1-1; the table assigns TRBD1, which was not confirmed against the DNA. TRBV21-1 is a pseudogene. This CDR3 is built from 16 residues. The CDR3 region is CASSKDDRTANTEAFF. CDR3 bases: TGTGCCAGCAGCAAAGACGACCGGACAGCTAACACTGAAGCTTTCTTT.

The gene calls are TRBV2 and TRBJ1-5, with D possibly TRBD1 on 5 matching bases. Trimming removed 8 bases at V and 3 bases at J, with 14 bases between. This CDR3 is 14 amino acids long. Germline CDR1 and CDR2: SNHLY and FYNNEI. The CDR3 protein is CASGDSGANQPQHF. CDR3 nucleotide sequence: TGTGCCAGCGGGGACTCCGGAGCCAATCAGCCCCAGCATTTT.

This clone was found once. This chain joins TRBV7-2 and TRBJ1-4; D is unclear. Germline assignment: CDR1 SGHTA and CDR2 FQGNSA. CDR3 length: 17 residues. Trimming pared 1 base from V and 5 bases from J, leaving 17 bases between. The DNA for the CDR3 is TGTGCCAGCAGCTTAGATACAAGCCGTCTCTCCAATGAAAAACTGTTTTTT. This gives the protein CASSLDTSRLSNEKLFF.

The CDR3 DNA is TGCAGCGTTGTAGGGGATAATTTTAACTATGGCTACACCTTC. Translation gives CSVVGDNFNYGYTF. This chain joins TRBV29-1 and TRBJ1-2, with D perhaps matching TRBD1 (5 bases). The germline V gene encodes CDR1 SQVTM and CDR2 ANQGSEA. The germline V and J ends were trimmed by 4 bases and 1 base, with 13 bases remaining between them. This CDR3 is built from 14 residues.

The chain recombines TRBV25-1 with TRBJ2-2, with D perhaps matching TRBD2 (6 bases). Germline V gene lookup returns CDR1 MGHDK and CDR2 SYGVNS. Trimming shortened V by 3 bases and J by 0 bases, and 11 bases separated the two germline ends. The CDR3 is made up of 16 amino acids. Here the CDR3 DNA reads TGTGCCAGCAGTGATCTTGGGAGGACGAACACCGGGGAGCTGTTTTTT. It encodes CASSDLGRTNTGELFF. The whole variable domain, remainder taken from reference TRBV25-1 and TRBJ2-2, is EADIYQTPRYLVIGTGKKITLECSQTMGHDKMYWYQQDPGMELHLIHYSYGVNSTEKGDLSSESTVSRIRTEHFPLTLESARPSHTSQYLCASSDLGRTNTGELFFGEGSRLTVL.

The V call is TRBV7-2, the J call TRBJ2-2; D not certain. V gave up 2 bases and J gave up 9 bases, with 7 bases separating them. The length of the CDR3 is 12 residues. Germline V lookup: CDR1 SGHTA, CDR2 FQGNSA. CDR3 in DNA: TGTGCCAGCAGCTTAACGGGCCGGGAGCTGTTTTTT. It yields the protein CASSLTGRELFF.

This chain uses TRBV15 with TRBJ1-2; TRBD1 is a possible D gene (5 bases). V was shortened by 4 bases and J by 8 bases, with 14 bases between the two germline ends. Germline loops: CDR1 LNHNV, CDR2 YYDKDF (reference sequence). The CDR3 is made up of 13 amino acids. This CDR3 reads CATSTTGLRGYTF. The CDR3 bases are TGTGCCACCAGCACTACGGGGCTACGGGGCTACACCTTC.

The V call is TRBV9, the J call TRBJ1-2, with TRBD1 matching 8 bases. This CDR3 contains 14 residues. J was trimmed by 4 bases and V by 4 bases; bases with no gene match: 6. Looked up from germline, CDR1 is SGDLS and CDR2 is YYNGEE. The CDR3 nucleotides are TGTGCCAGCAGCCACAGGACAGGGCCCTATGGCTACACCTTC. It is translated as CASSHRTGPYGYTF.

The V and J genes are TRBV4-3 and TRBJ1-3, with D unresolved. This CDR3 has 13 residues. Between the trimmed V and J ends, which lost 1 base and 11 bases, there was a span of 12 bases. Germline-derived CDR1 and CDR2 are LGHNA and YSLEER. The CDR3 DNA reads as TGCGCCAGCAGCCAAGCCAGAGGGCTAGCCATATATTTT. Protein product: CASSQARGLAIYF.

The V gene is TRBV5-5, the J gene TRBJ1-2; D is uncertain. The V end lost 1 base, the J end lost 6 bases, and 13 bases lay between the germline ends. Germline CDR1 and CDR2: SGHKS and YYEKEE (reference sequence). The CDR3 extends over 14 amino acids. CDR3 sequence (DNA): TGTGCCAGCAGCTTGTCGGATTATGCTAATGGCTACACCTTC. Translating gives CASSLSDYANGYTF.

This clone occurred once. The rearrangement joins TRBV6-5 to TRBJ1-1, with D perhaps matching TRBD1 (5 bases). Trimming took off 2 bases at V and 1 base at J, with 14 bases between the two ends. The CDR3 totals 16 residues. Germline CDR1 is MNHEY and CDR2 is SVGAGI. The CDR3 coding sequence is TGTGCCAGCAGTTACACGCCGGGACGGGCGAACACTGAAGCTTTCTTT. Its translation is CASSYTPGRANTEAFF.

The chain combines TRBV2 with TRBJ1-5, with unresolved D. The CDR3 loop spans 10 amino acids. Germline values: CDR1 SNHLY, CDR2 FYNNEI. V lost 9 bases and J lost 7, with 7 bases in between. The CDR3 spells CASGVQPQHF. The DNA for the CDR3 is TGTGCCAGTGGCGTGCAGCCCCAGCATTTT.

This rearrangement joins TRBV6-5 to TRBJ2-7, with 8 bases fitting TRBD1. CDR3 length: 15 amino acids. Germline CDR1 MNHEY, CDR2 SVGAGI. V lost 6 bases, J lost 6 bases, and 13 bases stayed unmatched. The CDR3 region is CASSYTSGGRREQYF. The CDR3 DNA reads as TGTGCCAGCAGCTACACGTCAGGGGGCCGTCGCGAGCAGTACTTC.

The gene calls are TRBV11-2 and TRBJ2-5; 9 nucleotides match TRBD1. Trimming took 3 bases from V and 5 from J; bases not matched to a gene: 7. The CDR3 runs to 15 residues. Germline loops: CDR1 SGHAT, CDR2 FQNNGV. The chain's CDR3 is CASSLYRGLGETQYF. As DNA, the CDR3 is TGTGCCAGCAGCTTGTACAGGGGGCTGGGGGAGACCCAGTACTTC. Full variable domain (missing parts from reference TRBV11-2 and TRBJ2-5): EAGVAQSPRYKIIEKRQSVAFWCNPISGHATLYWYQQILGQGPKLLIQFQNNGVVDDSQLPKDRFSAERLKGVDSTLKIQPAKLEDSAVYLCASSLYRGLGETQYFGPGTRLLVL.

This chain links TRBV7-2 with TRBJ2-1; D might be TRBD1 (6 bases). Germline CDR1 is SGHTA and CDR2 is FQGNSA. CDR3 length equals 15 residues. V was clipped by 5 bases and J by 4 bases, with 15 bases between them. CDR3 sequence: CASSPRGRTYNEQFF. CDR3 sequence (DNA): TGTGCCAGCAGCCCCAGGGGCAGGACTTACAATGAGCAGTTCTTC.

The CDR3 spells CAWRHFNTEAFF. In DNA form, the CDR3 reads TGTGCCTGGAGGCACTTTAACACTGAAGCTTTCTTT. This chain connects TRBV30 to TRBJ1-1; D gene ambiguous. This CDR3 region has 12 residues. The germline CDR1 and CDR2 sequences are GTSNPN and SVGIG (reference sequence). Trimming cost V 3 bases and J 2 bases, with 7 bases left between them.

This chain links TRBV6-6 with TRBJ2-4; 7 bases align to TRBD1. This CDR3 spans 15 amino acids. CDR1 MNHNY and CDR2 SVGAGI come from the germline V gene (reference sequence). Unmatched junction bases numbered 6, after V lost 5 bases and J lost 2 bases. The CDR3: CASSRQGRTKNIQYF. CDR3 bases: TGTGCCAGCAGTCGACAGGGAAGGACCAAAAACATTCAGTACTTC.

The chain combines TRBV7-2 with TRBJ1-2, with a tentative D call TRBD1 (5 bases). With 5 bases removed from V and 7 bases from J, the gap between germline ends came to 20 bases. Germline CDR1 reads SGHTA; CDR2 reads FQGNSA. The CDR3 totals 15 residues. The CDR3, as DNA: TGTGCCAGCAGCGGTTACCCGGGACTTTTAAGTGGCTACACCTTC. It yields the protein CASSGYPGLLSGYTF.